The source of this T cell receptor beta chain is a study of blood T cells in healthy people across ages. Per sample, no less than 5 micrograms of total RNA were extracted. This clonotype was picked up a small number of times. What it binds is unknown. Looked up from germline, CDR1 is SGHRS and CDR2 is YFSETQ. CDR3 length: 13 amino acids. Regarding the study as a whole: Both naive CD4+ cell counts and diversity were greater in long-lived donors than in aged donors. PBMCs that were unsorted prevented a conclusive naive versus antigen-experienced comparison.

The use of a sample-barcoded 5' primer and a J-beta primer mix characterized a second PCR of about 7 to 12 cycles. TCRdb re-called the 5' RACE reads through MiXCR, storing one row per CDR3 protein. The sample lists 910,000 or so distinct CDR3 sequences; roughly half were seen once. The chain combines TRBV5-1 with TRBJ2-5; D unclear. The J call may be wrong; the DNA end is better matched by TRBJ2-7. Sequencing was performed on blood. This TCR came from an older woman in good health. CDR3 DNA: TGCGCCAGCAGCTTGGCCTCAACCTACGAGCAGTACTTC. This gives the protein CASSLASTYEQYF.